Presented here are 31 T cell receptor beta chains from one specimen sequenced in a study of T cells in Graves' hyperthyroidism and ophthalmopathy. Amplification of TCR beta CDR3 regions used RNA as the template. TCR CDR3 regions were first amplified by RT-PCR with HTBI primers. TCRdb called the multiplex PCR reads again in MiXCR, with one record for every CDR3 protein. The sample carries 700,000 or so distinct CDR3 sequences, roughly 17% recorded once. Sequencing was done on a sample of blood. The receptors were gathered from a young man with Graves' hyperthyroidism.

The V and J genes are TRBV6-2 or TRBV6-3 and TRBJ2-7, with D uncertain. V lost 4 bases and J lost 3, with 13 bases in between. Germline V gene lookup returns CDR1 MNHEY and CDR2 SVGEGT. This CDR3 region has 14 residues. The CDR3 here is CASSFGRTHYEQYF. CDR3 bases: TGTGCCAGCAGTTTCGGTAGGACGCACTACGAGCAGTACTTC.

In its sample, this clonotype was seen many times. The J gene is TRBJ2-7, the V gene TRBV30, with D possibly TRBD1 on 6 matching bases. Trimming left V 0 bases short and J 4 bases short, with 13 bases between. In germline, CDR1 is GTSNPN, CDR2 SVGIG (reference sequence). CDR3 size: 14 residues. As DNA, the CDR3 is TGTGCCTGGAGTGTACCCGAGGGGGAGTACGAGCAGTACTTC. It specifies CAWSVPEGEYEQYF.

This clonotype was detected many times. The J gene is TRBJ2-7, the V gene TRBV3-1; 9 nucleotides match TRBD2. V was clipped by 0 bases and J by 6 bases; unmatched bases: 9. Per germline, CDR1 LGHDT and CDR2 YNNKEL (reference sequence). CDR3 length: 16 residues. This CDR3 is CASSQDLGGRAREQYF. CDR3 nucleotide sequence: TGTGCCAGCAGCCAAGATCTAGGCGGGAGGGCACGCGAGCAGTACTTC.

V is TRBV4-1 and J is TRBJ1-1; tentative D call: TRBD1 (5 bases). Germline V gene lookup returns CDR1 MGHRA and CDR2 YSYEKL. The CDR3 consists of 14 residues. The V gene lost 0 bases and the J gene lost 4 bases, with 9 bases spanning the gap. CDR3 sequence (DNA): TGCGCCAGCAGCCAAGACTTCGGGGGCACTGAAGCTTTCTTT. It translates to CASSQDFGGTEAFF.

In its sample, this clonotype was seen many times. V is TRBV27 and J is TRBJ2-7; D is possibly TRBD2 (6 bases). Germline V gene lookup returns CDR1 MNHEY and CDR2 SMNVEV (reference sequence). The CDR3 is made up of 15 amino acids. Trimming left V 6 bases short and J 0 bases short, with 15 bases between. The DNA for the CDR3 is TGTGCCAGCAGACGTAGCGGCCGCAGCTCCTACGAGCAGTACTTC. This codes for CASRRSGRSSYEQYF.

This rearrangement joins TRBV6-4 to TRBJ1-5, with D possibly being TRBD1 (6 bases). The V end was cut by 0 bases, the J end by 3 bases, with 12 bases between. The CDR3 contains 16 residues. Germline CDR1 reads MRHNA; CDR2 reads SNTAGT. The CDR3 reads CASSDSEDRSNQPQHF. In DNA form, the CDR3 reads TGTGCCAGCAGTGACTCGGAAGACAGGTCCAATCAGCCCCAGCATTTT.

This clonotype was observed many times. This chain links TRBV28 with TRBJ2-7; the D gene could be TRBD1 or TRBD2 (6 bases each). CDR3 length equals 16 residues. Germline V CDR1 and CDR2: MDHEN, SYDVKM. V was trimmed by 7 bases and J by 6 bases, leaving 25 bases between them. In DNA, the CDR3 is TGTGCCAGCATAAGAGGGGCAGGGGTTGACGGGAGCGAGCAGTACTTC. Protein sequence: CASIRGAGVDGSEQYF.

The chain uses TRBV3-1 and TRBJ2-6; D gene uncertain. The germline V and J ends were trimmed by 4 bases and 4 bases, with 17 bases remaining between them. Germline CDR1 LGHDT, CDR2 YNNKEL (reference sequence). The CDR3 is 17 amino acids. CDR3 region: CASSLYSALSGANVLTF. The CDR3 bases are TGTGCCAGCAGCCTTTATTCGGCCCTCTCGGGGGCCAACGTCCTGACTTTC. The entire variable domain, with the rest obtained from reference TRBV3-1 and TRBJ2-6, is as follows: DTAVSQTPKYLVTQMGNDKSIKCEQNLGHDTMYWYKQDSKKFLKIMFSYNNKELIINETVPNRFSPKSPDKAHLNLHINSLELGDSAVYFCASSLYSALSGANVLTFGAGSRLTVL.

The V call is TRBV7-2, the J call TRBJ2-2, with D perhaps TRBD2 (5 bases). Trimming stripped 0 bases from V and 4 bases from J, with 9 bases between. This CDR3 comprises 15 residues. Germline values: CDR1 SGHTA, CDR2 FQGNSA. The CDR3 DNA is TGTGCCAGCAGCTTAGCGCCGGCGGGCACCGGGGAGCTGTTTTTT. As protein: CASSLAPAGTGELFF.

This clonotype showed up many times. The chain joins TRBV2 to TRBJ1-1, with 8 bases fitting TRBD1. This CDR3 region has 18 residues. CDR1 is SNHLY and CDR2 is FYNNEI in the germline V gene. With V trimmed by 6 bases and J by 3 bases, 18 bases remained unmatched. The CDR3 DNA reads TGTGCCAGCAGGCACCCCCGAGACAGGGGAGTAACGGACACTGAAGCTTTCTTT. Amino acid sequence: CASRHPRDRGVTDTEAFF.

The chain is built from TRBV28 and TRBJ1-2, with no clear D. CDR3 length equals 17 residues. Germline values: CDR1 MDHEN, CDR2 SYDVKM. The ends were cut back, 6 bases at V and 8 bases at J, with 28 bases in the middle. CDR3 in amino acids: CASSLAVLRGGGVGYTF. The CDR3 bases are TGTGCCAGCAGCTTGGCCGTCTTGCGGGGAGGAGGCGTGGGCTACACCTTC.

This clonotype came up many times. The CDR3 spells CASSTGASYEQYF. The DNA for the CDR3 is TGTGCCAGCAGTACCGGGGCCTCCTACGAGCAGTACTTC. The V call is TRBV2, the J call TRBJ2-7, with D perhaps TRBD1 or TRBD2 (5 bases each). The CDR3 spans 13 residues. Germline values: CDR1 SNHLY, CDR2 FYNNEI. V shed 5 bases and J shed 0 bases, with 8 bases lying between them.

This clonotype has just a few counts. The J gene is TRBJ2-5, the V gene TRBV6-1; TRBD1 aligns across 8 bases. CDR3 length equals 15 residues. V was clipped by 5 bases and J by 5 bases; unmatched bases: 10. Germline V gene lookup returns CDR1 MNHNS and CDR2 SASEGT. CDR3 sequence: CASSPYRQGSETQYF. CDR3 DNA: TGTGCCAGCAGTCCCTATAGACAGGGGAGCGAGACCCAGTACTTC.

The chain recombines TRBV19 with TRBJ2-7, with a tentative D call TRBD1 (6 bases). Trimming removed 3 bases from V and 3 bases from J, with 15 bases in between. The CDR3 runs to 15 residues. Germline CDR1 LNHDA, CDR2 SQIVND (reference sequence). This CDR3 reads CASSIAGVESYEQYF. In DNA, the CDR3 is TGTGCCAGTAGTATTGCAGGGGTAGAAAGCTACGAGCAGTACTTC.

This chain uses TRBV24-1 with TRBJ2-2; perhaps D is TRBD1 or TRBD2 (5 bases each). Germline V gives CDR1 KGHDR, CDR2 SFDVKD. The V end was cut by 1 base, the J end by 6 bases, with 11 bases between. The length of the CDR3 is 15 residues. The CDR3, as DNA: TGTGCCACCAGTGATTTAGATGGGACGGCCGGGGAGCTGTTTTTT. Encoded protein: CATSDLDGTAGELFF.

This clonotype occurred a few times. This chain links TRBV5-1 with TRBJ1-1; 7 bases fit TRBD1. This CDR3 is 15 amino acids long. Germline CDR1 SGHRS, CDR2 YFSETQ. The junction had 6 bases not matched to a gene; V was cut back by 0 bases and J by 4 bases. The CDR3 here is CASSLATGWSTEAFF. CDR3 bases: TGCGCCAGCAGCTTGGCGACAGGGTGGAGCACTGAAGCTTTCTTT.

This clonotype was recorded many times. V is TRBV24-1 and J is TRBJ1-1; D not certain. The CDR3 has 17 residues. Germline V gene data show CDR1 as KGHDR and CDR2 as SFDVKD. V shed 5 bases and J shed 0 bases, with 18 bases lying between them. The CDR3 region has the DNA TGTGCCACCAGTGGAGGGCCAATGGACGGCTTGAACACTGAAGCTTTCTTT. Translating it yields CATSGGPMDGLNTEAFF.

This sequence joins TRBV29-1 and TRBJ2-2; D is perhaps TRBD1 (6 bases). Germline V gene data show CDR1 as SQVTM and CDR2 as ANQGSEA. Trimming stripped 2 bases from V and 4 bases from J, with 14 bases between. The CDR3 is 15 residues long. This CDR3 is CSVERGQGPTGELFF. CDR3 DNA sequence: TGCAGCGTTGAAAGGGGTCAGGGGCCCACCGGGGAGCTGTTTTTT.

This clonotype was counted between two and nine times. The V call is TRBV28, the J call TRBJ1-2; no clear D. Trimming removed 6 bases from V and 2 bases from J, with 13 bases in between. The V gene's germline CDR1 is MDHEN and CDR2 SYDVKM. CDR3 length equals 14 residues. CDR3 coding DNA: TGTGCCAGCAGAAGGTGGAAAACGAACTATGGCTACACCTTC. Its protein product is CASRRWKTNYGYTF.

This clonotype was seen at least ten times. The V gene is TRBV6-2 or TRBV6-3, the J gene TRBJ1-5; D remains unclear. From germline, CDR1 is MNHEY and CDR2 SVGEGT. V was cut by 7 bases and J by 3 bases, with 7 bases left in between. The CDR3 contains 12 residues. The CDR3 region is CASNTPNQPQHF. DNA of the CDR3: TGTGCCAGCAATACCCCCAATCAGCCCCAGCATTTT.

This clonotype was detected only a few times. The V and J genes are TRBV10-3 and TRBJ2-7; TRBD2 matches at 9 bases. This CDR3 is 14 amino acids long. Germline V gene lookup returns CDR1 ENHRY and CDR2 SYGVKD. V shed 8 bases, J shed 9 bases, and the junction held 14 bases outside the gene matches. The CDR3 here is CAIWTASSGTPQYF. The CDR3 coding sequence is TGTGCCATCTGGACAGCTTCTAGCGGGACCCCGCAGTACTTC.

This clonotype came up a few times. The V call is TRBV4-1, the J call TRBJ2-3; TRBD2 might be the D (6 bases). V lost 1 base and J 2 bases, leaving 10 bases between the germline ends. This CDR3 region has 15 residues. Germline V gives CDR1 MGHRA, CDR2 YSYEKL. CDR3 coding DNA: TGCGCCAGCAGCCAAGGGGCGGGATACACAGATACGCAGTATTTT. It yields the protein CASSQGAGYTDTQYF.

This clonotype was found many times. This chain joins TRBV7-9 and TRBJ2-3; D perhaps matches TRBD1 (6 bases). Between the trimmed V and J ends, which lost 6 bases and 6 bases, there was a span of 16 bases. Per germline, CDR1 SEHNR and CDR2 FQNEAQ (reference sequence). CDR3 length: 14 amino acids. CDR3 in amino acids: CASSLRQVPDTQYF. The CDR3 DNA sequence: TGTGCCAGCAGTCTTAGACAGGTTCCGGATACGCAGTATTTT.

The CDR3 loop is CASSTYPTDTQYF. DNA of the CDR3: TGTGCCAGCAGCACGTACCCCACAGATACGCAGTATTTT. The chain links TRBV5-5 to TRBJ2-3; no clear D. V dropped 4 bases and J dropped 2 bases, with 8 bases sitting between them. In germline, CDR1 is SGHKS, CDR2 YYEKEE (reference sequence). The CDR3 is 13 amino acids.

At least ten counts were recorded for this clonotype. The V call is TRBV20-1, the J call TRBJ2-7, with D uncertain. Germline V gives CDR1 DFQATT, CDR2 SNEGSKA (reference sequence). The CDR3 loop spans 12 amino acids. Trimming took 2 bases from V and 2 from J, leaving 7 bases between them. CDR3: CSARRVPYEQYF. CDR3 sequence (DNA): TGCAGTGCTAGACGCGTCCCCTACGAGCAGTACTTC.

Only a few counts were recorded for this clonotype. This chain joins TRBV6-1 and TRBJ2-1; 9 positions agree with TRBD2. CDR1 is MNHNS and CDR2 is SASEGT in the germline V gene. Losses at the gene ends were 1 base for V and 9 bases for J; bases not matched to a gene: 7. The CDR3 is made up of 15 amino acids. CDR3 residues: CASSEGGGRAVEQFF. The DNA of the CDR3 is TGTGCCAGCAGTGAAGGTGGCGGGAGGGCCGTTGAGCAGTTCTTC.

This chain links TRBV20-1 with TRBJ1-5; 9 bases align to TRBD1. The CDR3 has 15 amino acids. Germline V lookup: CDR1 DFQATT, CDR2 SNEGSKA (reference sequence). V lost 7 bases, J lost 4 bases, and 11 bases stayed unmatched. The CDR3 DNA reads as TGCAGTGTGACAGGGGGAAGGGGGTCTAATCAGCCCCAGCATTTT. It yields the protein CSVTGGRGSNQPQHF.

This clonotype has a handful of counts. The chain joins TRBV6-9 to TRBJ2-7; 7 bases line up with TRBD1. Germline loops: CDR1 MNHGY, CDR2 SVAAGI. This CDR3 is 13 amino acids long. The junction had 4 bases not matched to a gene; V was cut back by 3 bases and J by 5 bases. Written as DNA, the CDR3 is TGTGCCAGCAGTTACAGGGGGTCTGACGAGCAGTACTTC. This translates into CASSYRGSDEQYF.

This clonotype appeared many times. The chain carries TRBV12-3 or TRBV12-4 and TRBJ1-1; maybe TRBD1 (5 bases). V lost 3 bases and J 3 bases, leaving 8 bases between the germline ends. The CDR3 runs to 13 residues. CDR3: CASSFVGDTEAFF. For the CDR3, the DNA is TGTGCCAGCAGTTTTGTAGGGGACACTGAAGCTTTCTTT.

This clonotype was counted between two and nine times. The chain is built from TRBV28 and TRBJ2-7, with D possibly being TRBD2 (6 bases). CDR1 is MDHEN, CDR2 SYDVKM, per germline. Trimming cost V 4 bases and J 7 bases, with 14 bases left between them. This CDR3 has 13 amino acids. The CDR3 DNA sequence: TGTGCCAGCAGTTCGACCGGGACTGCAGAGCAGTACTTC. This gives the protein CASSSTGTAEQYF.

This clonotype was seen a handful of times. V and J are TRBV20-1 and TRBJ1-2, with TRBD1 identical over 7 bases. The CDR3 has 13 amino acids. With 6 bases clipped from V and 4 bases from J, the junction kept 8 bases outside the gene matches. CDR1 and CDR2 (germline): DFQATT, SNEGSKA (reference sequence). The CDR3 sequence is CSALLTGSYGYTF. The DNA of the CDR3 is TGCAGTGCCCTATTGACAGGGAGCTATGGCTACACCTTC.